These 21 T cell receptor beta chains originate from one sample sequenced in a study of early T cells in non-severe SARS-CoV-2 infection. TCRdb itself ran the 5' RACE reads through MiXCR, one entry per CDR3 protein. The sample has 70,000 to 90,000 distinct CDR3 sequences; more than 9% are singletons. This specimen was whole blood, taken at baseline. The receptors were gathered from an adult who was a healthcare worker with PCR-confirmed SARS-CoV-2 infection or an uninfected control (not recorded which).

This clonotype was counted only a few times. The chain has TRBV25-1 and TRBJ1-2; a possible D gene is TRBD1 (5 bases). Germline V gene sequence: CDR1 MGHDK, CDR2 SYGVNS. This CDR3 spans 16 amino acids. Trimming pared 1 base from V and 6 bases from J, leaving 18 bases between. CDR3: CASSEFVSGRSNGYTF. The CDR3 DNA reads TGTGCCAGCAGTGAATTTGTCTCGGGGCGAAGTAATGGCTACACCTTC.

V and J are TRBV7-9 and TRBJ2-1; TRBD1 matches at 8 bases. This CDR3 comprises 14 residues. Germline V lookup: CDR1 SEHNR, CDR2 FQNEAQ (reference sequence). The V gene end was trimmed by 1 base and the J gene end by 7 bases; junction bases not matched to a gene: 3. The CDR3 sequence is CASSLGTGKNEQFF. Written as DNA, the CDR3 is TGTGCCAGCAGCTTAGGGACAGGGAAGAATGAGCAGTTCTTC.

This clonotype has at least ten counts. J is TRBJ2-2 and V is TRBV5-1; D is unresolved. The CDR3 has 15 amino acids. Germline CDR1 SGHRS, CDR2 YFSETQ. The V and J ends lost 0 bases and 1 base respectively, with 7 bases between them. The CDR3 nucleotides read TGCGCCAGCAGCTTGGGTGTGGAGAACACCGGGGAGCTGTTTTTT. This sequence encodes CASSLGVENTGELFF.

This clonotype was observed a handful of times. This chain connects TRBV2 to TRBJ2-1, with D perhaps TRBD1 or TRBD2 (5 bases each). Trimming took off 1 base at V and 9 bases at J, with 10 bases between the two ends. The CDR3 length is 13 residues. CDR1 and CDR2 (germline): SNHLY, FYNNEI. CDR3: CASSEGGEVEQFF. DNA for the CDR3: TGTGCCAGCAGTGAAGGAGGGGAAGTTGAGCAGTTCTTC.

The V gene is TRBV6-2 or TRBV6-3, the J gene TRBJ2-2; no firm D call. The CDR3 extends over 18 amino acids. CDR1 is MNHEY and CDR2 is SVGEGT in the germline V gene. V dropped 2 bases and J dropped 6 bases, with 22 bases sitting between them. The CDR3 is CASSYPTLIGRRAGELFF. The CDR3 nucleotides read TGTGCCAGCAGTTACCCGACTCTTATAGGACGACGGGCCGGGGAGCTGTTTTTT.

This clonotype turned up a few times. J is TRBJ2-1 and V is TRBV14, with 11 bases that match TRBD2. The junction had 10 bases not matched to a gene; V was cut back by 3 bases and J by 6 bases. The germline V gene encodes CDR1 SGHDN and CDR2 FVKESK. This CDR3 comprises 17 residues. The CDR3 spells CASSHPTSGSIVNEQFF. The CDR3 DNA reads as TGTGCCAGCAGCCACCCCACTAGCGGGAGCATTGTCAATGAGCAGTTCTTC.

The chain has TRBV7-9 and TRBJ2-7; TRBD1 matches 8 bases. V lost 5 bases to trimming and J lost 2 bases; unmatched junction nucleotides: 8. The V gene's germline CDR1 is SEHNR and CDR2 FQNEAQ (reference sequence). The CDR3 is 15 residues long. Here the CDR3 DNA reads TGTGCCAGCAGCGCCATCCCGGACAGGGCCTACGAGCAGTACTTC. Amino acid sequence: CASSAIPDRAYEQYF.

The sample holds one count of this clonotype. The chain joins TRBV2 to TRBJ2-1; D tentatively reads TRBD1 or TRBD2 (6 bases each). Per the germline V gene, CDR1 is SNHLY and CDR2 is FYNNEI. Trimming removed 7 bases from V and 7 bases from J, with 17 bases in between. The CDR3 has 14 amino acids. CDR3 in amino acids: CASIQETRGNEQFF. The CDR3 bases are TGTGCCAGCATTCAAGAGACTAGGGGGAATGAGCAGTTCTTC.

Many counts were recorded for this clonotype. The chain recombines TRBV7-3 with TRBJ2-3, with 14 bases that match TRBD2. The V and J ends lost 0 bases and 6 bases, in that order; junction bases with no gene match: 5. The germline V gene has CDR1 SGHTA and CDR2 FQGTGA. The CDR3 is 17 residues long. The CDR3 is CASSLTGLAGEQDTQYF. In DNA form, the CDR3 reads TGTGCCAGCAGCTTAACGGGACTAGCGGGAGAGCAGGATACGCAGTATTTT. Full variable domain (rest looked up from reference TRBV7-3 and TRBJ2-3): GAGVSQTPSNKVTEKGKYVELRCDPISGHTALYWYRQSLGQGPEFLIYFQGTGAADDSGLPNDRFFAVRPEGSVSTLKIQRTERGDSAVYLCASSLTGLAGEQDTQYFGPGTRLTVL.

This chain links TRBV11-1 with TRBJ2-2; D is ambiguous. Germline V gene sequence: CDR1 SGHAT, CDR2 FQDESV (reference sequence). This CDR3 region has 13 residues. V was trimmed by 1 base and J by 7 bases, leaving 7 bases between them. CDR3 residues: CASSLGRNGELFF. In DNA form, the CDR3 reads TGTGCCAGCAGCTTAGGCCGGAACGGGGAGCTGTTTTTT.

The gene calls are TRBV12-3 or TRBV12-4 and TRBJ2-1; no definite D call. This CDR3 has 15 amino acids. Trimming took off 1 base at V and 4 bases at J, with 11 bases between the two ends. CDR3 coding DNA: TGTGCCAGCAGTTTAGGACTTATGATATACAATGAGCAGTTCTTC. Protein sequence: CASSLGLMIYNEQFF.

The chain combines TRBV28 with TRBJ2-1; D ambiguous. CDR1 and CDR2 from the germline V gene are MDHEN and SYDVKM. The CDR3 is 12 residues long. V lost 2 bases, J lost 12 bases, and 11 bases lay in between. DNA for the CDR3: TGTGCCAGCAGTTTAGTGGGGAACGGGCAGTTCTTC. It is translated as CASSLVGNGQFF.

The sample holds a few counts of this clonotype. The chain joins TRBV15 to TRBJ2-3; 9 bases map to TRBD2. The V and J ends lost 5 bases and 5 bases, in that order; junction bases with no gene match: 17. The CDR3 loop spans 18 amino acids. Germline CDR1 and CDR2: LNHNV and YYDKDF (reference sequence). CDR3 amino acids: CATSASAEGGRAGDTQYF. In nucleotides, the CDR3 is TGTGCCACCAGCGCCTCTGCAGAGGGCGGGAGGGCTGGAGATACGCAGTATTTT. The full variable domain, its missing parts supplied by reference TRBV15 and TRBJ2-3, is DAMVIQNPRYQVTQFGKPVTLSCSQTLNHNVMYWYQQKSSQAPKLLFHYYDKDFNNEADTPDNFQSRRPNTSFCFLDIRSPGLGDTAMYLCATSASAEGGRAGDTQYFGPGTRLTVL.

The chain links TRBV4-1 to TRBJ2-5; 8 bases are a match to TRBD1. V trimming: 2 bases; J trimming: 3 bases; junction bases outside the gene matches: 8. The CDR3 runs 16 residues. Germline V gene lookup returns CDR1 MGHRA and CDR2 YSYEKL. The CDR3 loop is CASSQTTRTGKETQYF. CDR3 sequence (DNA): TGCGCCAGCAGCCAAACCACCAGGACAGGGAAAGAGACCCAGTACTTC.

In its sample, this clonotype was seen a few times. The chain uses TRBV28 and TRBJ2-7, with 10 bases lining up with TRBD1. Germline assignment: CDR1 MDHEN and CDR2 SYDVKM. With 2 bases clipped from V and 5 bases from J, the junction kept 9 bases outside the gene matches. The CDR3 sequence is 16 residues long. CDR3 DNA: TGTGCCAGCAGTTTAGTCCCGGGACAGGGGAGCCACGAGCAGTACTTC. This gives the protein CASSLVPGQGSHEQYF. Full variable domain (outside the CDR3, taken from reference TRBV28 and TRBJ2-7): DVKVTQSSRYLVKRTGEKVFLECVQDMDHENMFWYRQDPGLGLRLIYFSYDVKMKEKGDIPEGYSVSREKKERFSLILESASTNQTSMYLCASSLVPGQGSHEQYFGPGTRLTVT.

This clonotype was observed a few times. The chain uses TRBV28 and TRBJ2-7; TRBD2 might be the D (6 bases). The germline gives CDR1 MDHEN, CDR2 SYDVKM. Trimming shortened V by 4 bases and J by 5 bases, and 12 bases separated the two germline ends. The CDR3 covers 13 residues. The CDR3 sequence: CASSYLGTDEQYF. CDR3 nucleotides: TGTGCCAGCAGTTACCTCGGGACTGACGAGCAGTACTTC. Full variable domain (remainder filled in from reference TRBV28 and TRBJ2-7): DVKVTQSSRYLVKRTGEKVFLECVQDMDHENMFWYRQDPGLGLRLIYFSYDVKMKEKGDIPEGYSVSREKKERFSLILESASTNQTSMYLCASSYLGTDEQYFGPGTRLTVT.

This chain uses TRBV7-2 with TRBJ2-1; TRBD1 matches 9 bases. J gave up 0 bases and V 7 bases, and 4 bases lay outside the gene matches. This CDR3 comprises 15 residues. Per the germline V gene, CDR1 is SGHTA and CDR2 is FQGNSA. The CDR3 DNA follows: TGTGCCAGCATCACGGACAGGGGCTCCTACAATGAGCAGTTCTTC. This sequence encodes CASITDRGSYNEQFF.

This chain links TRBV20-1 with TRBJ2-7, with unresolved D. The CDR3 runs 13 residues. Germline V CDR1 and CDR2: DFQATT, SNEGSKA (reference sequence). Trimming took 7 bases from V and 0 from J, leaving 13 bases between them. This CDR3 reads CSVEPGFSYEQYF. CDR3 DNA: TGCAGTGTGGAGCCGGGTTTCTCCTACGAGCAGTACTTC.

The chain carries TRBV30 and TRBJ2-2, with D tentatively TRBD1 (6 bases). The CDR3 totals 16 residues. V lost 5 bases, J lost 4 bases, and 20 bases lay in between. CDR1 is GTSNPN, CDR2 SVGIG, per germline (reference sequence). CDR3 sequence reads: CAWGGSLPRGTGELFF. Written as DNA, the CDR3 is TGTGCCTGGGGGGGCAGCCTCCCGCGAGGCACCGGGGAGCTGTTTTTT.

This clonotype was picked up a small number of times. This chain connects TRBV20-1 to TRBJ1-5, with D possibly matching TRBD1 (5 bases). Germline loops: CDR1 DFQATT, CDR2 SNEGSKA (reference sequence). This CDR3 has 12 residues. The V and J ends lost 6 bases and 10 bases respectively, with 16 bases between them. For the CDR3, the DNA is TGCAGTGCAACCGGGGGTGATAGACCCCAGCATTTT. Translation: CSATGGDRPQHF.

The chain joins TRBV5-5 to TRBJ2-1, with D perhaps assigned TRBD1 or TRBD2 (5 bases each). V was pared by 0 bases and J by 8 bases, with 12 bases between. Germline CDR1 and CDR2: SGHKS and YYEKEE (reference sequence). This CDR3 is 14 amino acids long. The CDR3, as DNA: TGTGCCAGCAGCTTGGCTCGGGACGCGGATGAGCAGTTCTTC. Translation: CASSLARDADEQFF.